These T cell receptor beta chains were read from a single sample in a study of T cells in Graves' hyperthyroidism and ophthalmopathy. TCRdb used MiXCR to reprocess the multiplex PCR reads, holding one entry per CDR3 protein. The repertoire consists of around 520,000 distinct CDR3 sequences, with about 15% occurring once and the leading ten covering roughly 13%. Sequenced input: blood. These receptors came from a woman between 40 and 55 years old with Graves' hyperthyroidism. CDR3s include the opening cysteine and the closing phenylalanine or tryptophan. Each record gives: J gene, V gene, CDR3 length, D gene, CDR3 protein. The D gene is left open where the match is weak.

TRBJ1-2 TRBV27 16 . CASSLNGERKIYPYTF
TRBJ1-4 TRBV20-1 14 . CSAREGATNEKLFF
TRBJ2-7 TRBV7-2 15 . CASSLGGRGVDEQYF
TRBJ2-3 TRBV7-8 16 . CASSLGLAVGADTQYF
TRBJ1-1 TRBV11-2 15 . CASSQDKGGNTEAFF
TRBJ2-1 TRBV27 15 TRBD2 CASSSGTSGSHEQFF
TRBJ1-5 TRBV6-1 14 . CASRASHSNQPQHF
TRBJ2-1 TRBV5-1 13 . CASSRSVSNEQFF
TRBJ2-5 TRBV28 14 . CASSLPGAQETQYF
TRBJ2-2 TRBV10-3 15 . CAISNLTQNTGELFF
TRBJ2-2 TRBV28 13 . CATRTALSGELFF
TRBJ1-6 TRBV3-1 15 TRBD1 CASSQGGTGGSPLHF
TRBJ1-1 TRBV12-3/TRBV12-4 13 TRBD1 CASKAGGAAEAFF
TRBJ1-2 TRBV11-2 12 TRBD1 CASSRQGDGYTF
TRBJ1-4 TRBV11-2 15 TRBD1 CASSATPGTGEKLFF
TRBJ2-1 TRBV7-2 17 TRBD2 CASSSRGTSGRNNEQFF
TRBJ1-2 TRBV6-1 15 . CASSDPVGGLYGYTF
TRBJ2-3 TRBV2 13 TRBD1 CASNQGATDTQYF
TRBJ2-7 TRBV15 17 TRBD1 CATSRDFGQGFSYEQYF
TRBJ1-1 TRBV29-1 12 . CSVVRMEAEAFF
TRBJ2-7 TRBV7-8 12 . CASSPVSYEQYF
TRBJ1-1 TRBV29-1 13 . CSVGPTGTTEAFF
TRBJ2-2 TRBV4-1 13 . CASSPTEPGELFF
TRBJ2-6 TRBV3-1 17 . CASSQGLVGAGANVLTF
TRBJ2-3 TRBV7-9 15 TRBD1 CASSPRIRGTGTQYF
TRBJ2-1 TRBV4-1 15 . CASSQGASSYNEQFF
TRBJ1-2 TRBV30 13 . CAWKGPNYYGYTF
TRBJ2-1 TRBV20-1 16 . CSARDWVGGGHNEQFF
TRBJ1-2 TRBV27 14 . CASSPLGGNYGYTF
TRBJ2-3 TRBV20-1 12 . CSARGWGDTQYF
TRBJ2-2 TRBV7-3 13 TRBD1 CASSRQGTGELFF
TRBJ2-7 TRBV6-1 14 . CASSLQVSSYEQYF
TRBJ1-1 TRBV20-1 12 . CSALAANTEAFF
TRBJ1-2 TRBV6-5 15 . CASSYSAKQNYGYTF
TRBJ1-2 TRBV30 12 . CAWSVMDYGYTF
TRBJ2-7 TRBV29-1 14 TRBD1 CSVLSGTGTYEQYF
TRBJ1-4 TRBV6-1 14 . CASSLLGRREKLFF
TRBJ2-3 TRBV5-1 15 . CASSLGQSQADTQYF
TRBJ2-5 TRBV7-9 11 . CASSRKETQYF
TRBJ2-7 TRBV3-1 16 TRBD1 CASSPTDRGLFYEQYF
TRBJ1-1 TRBV5-8 13 . CASSFRGALEAFF
TRBJ1-1 TRBV12-3/TRBV12-4 14 TRBD1 CASRHDRGRAEAFF
TRBJ2-7 TRBV14 15 . CASSQDSSFSYEQYF
TRBJ2-3 TRBV29-1 16 TRBD2 CSVGGAGGPLLDTQYF
TRBJ2-7 TRBV18 14 . CASSLVQASYEQYF
TRBJ2-2 TRBV24-1 12 TRBD1 CATDRGTGELFF
TRBJ2-3 TRBV9 15 TRBD2 CASSYGTSGGDTQYF
TRBJ2-7 TRBV6-1 14 . CASSEVGVGYEQYF
TRBJ2-7 TRBV13 12 . CASSLRVYEQYF
TRBJ1-1 TRBV20-1 13 . CSAGEEGGPEAFF
TRBJ2-3 TRBV30 16 . CAWSGGGSPPTDTQYF
TRBJ2-1 TRBV7-2 15 TRBD1 CASSSPGQRYNEQFF
TRBJ2-1 TRBV24-1 14 . CATSDFRESNEQFF
TRBJ1-5 TRBV30 13 . CAWSMRSNQPQHF
TRBJ1-1 TRBV11-2 15 . CASSFWGAMNTEAFF